Here is one T cell receptor (beta chain) with its context. Its antigen is still unknown. CDR3 size: 12 residues. V was shortened by 8 bases and J by 6 bases, with 12 bases between the two germline ends. Germline V gene data show CDR1 as MNHNY and CDR2 as SVGAGI (reference sequence). The sample comes from a study of cytomegalovirus exposure and HLA in healthy donors. The overall study: Out of 150 million to 200 million T cells, an earlier analysis found 117 million unique TCR beta sequences in total.

Findings of the study overall: Several of the most significant clusters appeared, in a later analysis, to be linked to common viral pathogens.

A multiplex PCR was run with 60 Vbeta primers and 13 Jbeta primers. The data were produced by immunoSEQ multiplex PCR, yet TCRdb's version contains in-frame clones alone and is incomplete. The sample lists some 190,000 clones, more than 60% occurring once. The genes are TRBV6-6 and TRBJ2-3; TRBD2 is a possible D gene (7 bases). Source material: PBMCs. The sequence was collected from a man aged 18 to 29 in good health and CMV-seronegative. CDR3 sequence reads: CASGGATDTQYF. The CDR3 DNA follows: TGTGCCAGCGGGGGGGCCACGGATACGCAGTATTTT.